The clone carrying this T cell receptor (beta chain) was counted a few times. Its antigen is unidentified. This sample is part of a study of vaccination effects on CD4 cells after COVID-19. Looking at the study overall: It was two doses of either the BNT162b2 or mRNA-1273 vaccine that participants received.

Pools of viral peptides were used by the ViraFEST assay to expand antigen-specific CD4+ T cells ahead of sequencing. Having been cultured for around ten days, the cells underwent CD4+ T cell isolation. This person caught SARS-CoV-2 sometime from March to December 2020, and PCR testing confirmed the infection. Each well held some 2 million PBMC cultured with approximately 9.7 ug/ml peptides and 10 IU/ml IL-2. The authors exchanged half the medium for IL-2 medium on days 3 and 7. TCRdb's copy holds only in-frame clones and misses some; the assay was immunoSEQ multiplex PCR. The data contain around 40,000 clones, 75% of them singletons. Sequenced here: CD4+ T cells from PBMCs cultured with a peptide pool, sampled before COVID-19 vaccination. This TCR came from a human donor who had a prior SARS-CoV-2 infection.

For the CDR3, the DNA is TGCGCCAGCAGCGACGTGTTTATGGGAAGCGGCAATGAGCAGTTCTTC. Translating gives CASSDVFMGSGNEQFF. The chain combines TRBV5-1 with TRBJ2-1; tentative D call: TRBD2 (5 bases). Germline CDR1 reads SGHRS; CDR2 reads YFSETQ. The CDR3 is 16 amino acids. Trimming shortened V by 4 bases and J by 6 bases, and 20 bases separated the two germline ends.